A selection of T cell receptor beta chains follows, all from one sample in a study of blood T cell repertoires in COVID-19. Measured with immunoSEQ multiplex PCR; TCRdb has only the in-frame clones, and not every one. This table has 250,000 to 300,000 clones, roughly nine tenths appearing once. Sample: PBMCs or T cells enriched from blood (not recorded which). The receptors were sampled from a human donor in a cohort exposed to, infected with or recovered from COVID-19 (not recorded which). The donor label of this sample is uncertain. CDR3s include the opening cysteine and the closing phenylalanine or tryptophan. D genes are given only for firm matches. Clone size, where shown, is once, few, many, or a class for clones that have expanded.

TRBJ1-4 TRBV19 . . CASSIQGREKLFF TGTGCCAGTAGTATACAGGGTCGCGAAAAACTGTTTTTT
TRBJ1-5 TRBV6-1 . . CASSDQGSQPQHF TGTGCCAGCAGTGACCAGGGCAGCCAGCCCCAGCATTTT
TRBJ1-3 TRBV7-9 . . CASSPGRVGNTIYF TGTGCCAGCAGCCCAGGCAGGGTCGGAAACACCATATATTTT
TRBJ2-3 TRBV19 TRBD1 . CASSMTGGMTDTQYF TGTGCCAGTAGTATGACAGGGGGCATGACAGATACGCAGTATTTT
TRBJ1-2 TRBV4-1 . . CASSQLPAGKGGYTF TGCGCCAGCAGCCAATTACCCGCAGGGAAGGGTGGCTACACCTTC
TRBJ1-4 TRBV5-1 . . CASSLGNTGSNEKLFF TGCGCCAGCAGCTTGGGGAACACAGGATCTAATGAAAAACTGTTTTTT
TRBJ1-4 TRBV10-3 . . CAISESERVGEKLFF TGTGCCATCAGTGAGTCGGAGAGGGTTGGGGAAAAACTGTTTTTT
TRBJ1-5 TRBV4-1 TRBD1 . CASSARQGDQPQHF TGCGCCAGCAGCGCACGACAGGGGGATCAGCCCCAGCATTTT
TRBJ1-2 TRBV2 . . CASRTGALGYTF TGTGCCAGCAGGACAGGTGCGCTGGGCTACACCTTC
TRBJ1-5 TRBV10-3 TRBD1 . CAISGTGGNQPQHF TGTGCCATCAGTGGGACAGGGGGAAATCAGCCCCAGCATTTT
TRBJ2-3 TRBV30 TRBD2 . CAWSPGGTSLYF TGTGCCTGGAGTCCCGGTGGGACTAGCCTGTATTTT
TRBJ2-3 TRBV2 TRBD1 . CASSEVGRGFADTQYF TGTGCCAGCAGTGAAGTCGGCAGGGGGTTTGCAGATACGCAGTATTTT
TRBJ1-2 TRBV19 . once CASSTAGFYGYTF TGTGCCAGTAGTACAGCAGGGTTCTATGGCTACACCTTC
TRBJ2-1 TRBV7-9 TRBD1 . CASSLQTGGNEQFF TGTGCCAGCAGCCTCCAGACAGGGGGGAATGAGCAGTTCTTC
TRBJ1-1 TRBV9 . . CASSAGHLNTEAFF TGTGCCAGCAGCGCCGGACACCTAAACACTGAAGCTTTCTTT
TRBJ2-7 TRBV5-1 . . CASSTPPYEQYF TGCGCCAGCAGTACACCCCCCTACGAGCAGTACTTC
TRBJ2-3 TRBV19 . . CASSAAGTVSDTQYF TGTGCCAGTAGTGCCGCCGGGACTGTAAGCGATACGCAGTATTTT
TRBJ2-7 TRBV19 . . CASSILMDWTHEQYF TGTGCCAGTAGTATCCTTATGGACTGGACCCACGAGCAGTACTTC
TRBJ1-2 TRBV2 TRBD1 . CARTGLGNYGYTF TGTGCCAGGACAGGGTTGGGGAACTATGGCTACACCTTC
TRBJ1-1 TRBV19 . . CASQGLSEAFF TGTGCCAGTCAGGGGCTCAGTGAAGCTTTCTTT
TRBJ2-3 TRBV4-2 . . CASSLDRSTDTQYF TGTGCCAGCAGCCTAGACAGAAGCACAGATACGCAGTATTTT
TRBJ2-5 TRBV5-4 . . CASSLLGGGNQETQYF TGTGCCAGCTCCCTTCTAGGGGGGGGAAACCAAGAGACCCAGTACTTC
TRBJ2-1 TRBV4-2 TRBD2 . CASSQDPSGTPSEQFF TGTGCCAGCAGCCAAGATCCTAGCGGGACCCCCAGCGAGCAGTTCTTC
TRBJ2-5 TRBV2 TRBD2 . CASSGGTRRETQYF TGTGCCAGCAGTGGTGGGACTAGGCGGGAGACCCAGTACTTC
TRBJ1-1 TRBV19 . . CASSMERGANTEAFF TGTGCCAGTAGTATGGAACGGGGGGCGAACACTGAAGCTTTCTTT
TRBJ1-5 TRBV15 . . CATSRPGGSGRQPQHF TGTGCCACCTCACGACCTGGGGGGAGCGGTCGGCAGCCCCAGCATTTT
TRBJ2-5 TRBV30 . . CGIGQETQYF TGCGGTATCGGGCAAGAGACCCAGTACTTC
TRBJ1-1 TRBV6-5 . . CASSFEGNTEAFF TGTGCCAGCAGTTTTGAGGGGAACACTGAAGCTTTCTTT
TRBJ1-3 TRBV14 . . CASSPRLPTSGNTIYF TGTGCCAGCAGCCCACGACTACCCACCTCTGGAAACACCATATATTTT
TRBJ1-1 TRBV5-6 . . CASSSGWAGTEAFF TGTGCCAGCAGCTCAGGTTGGGCTGGGACTGAAGCTTTCTTT
TRBJ1-2 TRBV4-1 . . CASSPHGVQPNYGYTF TGCGCCAGCAGCCCTCACGGGGTGCAGCCGAACTATGGCTACACCTTC
TRBJ2-3 TRBV9 . . CASSVGGSPDTQYF TGTGCCAGCAGCGTTGGGGGGAGCCCGGATACGCAGTATTTT
TRBJ2-3 TRBV9 TRBD2 once CASSVSGVQADTQYF TGTGCCAGCAGCGTGAGCGGGGTTCAGGCAGATACGCAGTATTTT
TRBJ2-2 TRBV5-4 TRBD1 . CASNRGANTGELFF TGTGCCAGCAACAGGGGGGCGAACACCGGGGAGCTGTTTTTT
TRBJ2-3 TRBV7-9 . . CASSFKEAQYF TGTGCCAGCAGCTTCAAGGAGGCCCAGTATTTT
TRBJ1-1 TRBV2 . . CASSGHLNTEAFF TGTGCCAGCAGTGGGCACCTGAACACTGAAGCTTTCTTT
TRBJ1-2 TRBV12-3/TRBV12-4 . . CASSRRTDYGYTF TGTGCCAGCAGCCGCCGGACAGACTATGGCTACACCTTC
TRBJ2-7 TRBV4-1 . . CASSQVPTGKDEQYF TGCGCCAGCAGCCAAGTCCCCACGGGGAAGGACGAGCAGTACTTC
TRBJ2-7 TRBV7-8 . . CASSFGLRRRGEQYF TGTGCCAGCAGCTTTGGACTCAGACGCCGAGGCGAGCAGTACTTC